A single sample gave rise to the 30 T cell receptor beta chains below, sequenced in a study of blood T cell repertoires in COVID-19 (dated by TCRdb to 2019 to 2021). The library came from the immunoSEQ multiplex PCR assay. TCRdb carries this immuneACCESS record with in-frame sequences only. Its versions omit some clonotypes, under half of them owing to an unresolved V gene in the studies checked, with the rest unexplained. Within this sample are under 250,000 clones, with roughly 84% of them counted one time only. Roughly a sixth of the sample goes to the ten largest clones. Specimen: peripheral blood. All receptors derive from a man between 45 and 60 years old with COVID-19, enrolled during active disease.

The chain employs TRBV6-5 and TRBJ1-4; maybe TRBD1 (5 bases). The CDR3 is 13 amino acids. The germline V gene encodes CDR1 MNHEY and CDR2 SVGAGI. V was clipped by 8 bases and J by 7 bases, with 14 bases between them. CDR3 amino acids: CASSRAIREKLFF. The CDR3, as DNA: TGTGCCAGCTCCAGGGCTATTCGTGAAAAACTGTTTTTT.

The chain joins TRBV6-4 to TRBJ2-2; 12 bases map to TRBD2. This CDR3 contains 17 residues. V trimming: 7 bases; J trimming: 3 bases; junction bases outside the gene matches: 9. Looked up from germline, CDR1 is MRHNA and CDR2 is SNTAGT. The CDR3 protein is CASNHLAGGKYTGELFF. CDR3 DNA sequence: TGTGCCAGCAACCACCTAGCGGGAGGGAAATACACCGGGGAGCTGTTTTTT.

The chain uses TRBV6-5 and TRBJ1-2; 8 bases line up with TRBD1. Germline CDR1 reads MNHEY; CDR2 reads SVGAGI. The ends lost 5 bases at V and 6 bases at J; junction bases unmatched: 5. The CDR3 loop spans 13 amino acids. The CDR3 loop reads CASSQQTGDGYTF. The CDR3 DNA reads TGTGCCAGCAGTCAGCAGACAGGGGATGGCTACACCTTC.

The J gene is TRBJ2-2, the V gene TRBV30, with 9 bases aligning to TRBD1. The V gene end was trimmed by 2 bases and the J gene end by 4 bases; junction bases not matched to a gene: 2. This CDR3 has 14 residues. Germline V CDR1 and CDR2: GTSNPN, SVGIG (reference sequence). CDR3 residues: CAWSQTGGTGELFF. The CDR3 coding sequence is TGTGCCTGGAGTCAGACAGGGGGCACCGGGGAGCTGTTTTTT.

The chain uses TRBV19 and TRBJ2-1, with 12 bases matching TRBD2. The CDR3 runs 15 residues. After removal of 5 bases from V and 9 bases from J, the junction contained 8 bases not matched to a gene. Germline CDR1 is LNHDA and CDR2 is SQIVND (reference sequence). The CDR3 coding sequence is TGTGCCAGTAGTGCCCTAGCGGGAGGGCCGGGTGAGCAGTTCTTC. Protein sequence: CASSALAGGPGEQFF.

The J gene is TRBJ1-1, the V gene TRBV10-3; 12 bases map to TRBD1. The CDR3 is 16 amino acids. Trimming removed 3 bases from V and 5 bases from J; junction bases left unmatched: 7. Looked up from germline, CDR1 is ENHRY and CDR2 is SYGVKD. The CDR3 loop is CAISDRDRGRRTEAFF. The CDR3 DNA follows: TGTGCCATCAGTGACCGGGACAGGGGGCGCCGAACTGAAGCTTTCTTT.

The chain is built from TRBV9 and TRBJ1-4; D is ambiguous. Trimming shortened V by 1 base and J by 5 bases, and 12 bases separated the two germline ends. From germline, CDR1 is SGDLS and CDR2 YYNGEE. The CDR3 has 15 residues. CDR3 sequence (DNA): TGTGCCAGCAGCGTATCAGGTCAGCCCAATGAAAAACTGTTTTTT. Translated: CASSVSGQPNEKLFF.

This chain uses TRBV27 with TRBJ2-3, with D maybe TRBD2 (6 bases). The CDR3 totals 16 residues. The V gene lost 0 bases and the J gene lost 1 base, with 11 bases spanning the gap. Germline V lookup: CDR1 MNHEY, CDR2 SMNVEV (reference sequence). CDR3 DNA sequence: TGTGCCAGCAGTTTATCTGTGGTAGCGGGCACAGATACGCAGTATTTT. Its translation: CASSLSVVAGTDTQYF.

The V and J genes are TRBV6-5 and TRBJ2-3, with 8 bases that match TRBD2. After removal of 8 bases from V and 3 bases from J, the junction contained 7 bases not matched to a gene. This CDR3 comprises 14 residues. The germline V gene encodes CDR1 MNHEY and CDR2 SVGAGI. CDR3 sequence (DNA): TGTGCCAGCTCCTCCGGGGGGGTGACAGATACGCAGTATTTT. Protein: CASSSGGVTDTQYF.

This chain uses TRBV15 with TRBJ2-2, with D uncertain. The germline V gene encodes CDR1 LNHNV and CDR2 YYDKDF (reference sequence). This CDR3 spans 13 amino acids. Trimming pared 3 bases from V and 3 bases from J, leaving 5 bases between. Here the CDR3 reads CATSSRDTGELFF. The CDR3 bases are TGTGCCACCAGCAGCCGGGACACCGGGGAGCTGTTTTTT.

V is TRBV10-3 and J is TRBJ1-1; the D is unclear. Trimming took 4 bases from V and 5 from J, leaving 11 bases between them. The CDR3 has 13 residues. Per the germline V gene, CDR1 is ENHRY and CDR2 is SYGVKD. The CDR3 spells CAISVLAHTEAFF. The CDR3 region has the DNA TGTGCCATCAGTGTCTTGGCACATACTGAAGCTTTCTTT.

J is TRBJ1-2 and V is TRBV5-1; 9 nucleotides line up with TRBD1. V shed 0 bases and J 5 bases; nucleotides not matched to a gene: 5. Germline V gene lookup returns CDR1 SGHRS and CDR2 YFSETQ. This CDR3 contains 15 residues. In DNA form, the CDR3 reads TGCGCCAGCAGCTTGGCACCCGGGACAGGGTATGGCTACACCTTC. Its protein product is CASSLAPGTGYGYTF.

The table lists this clone with a few counts. V usage is TRBV30 and J usage is TRBJ1-1, with 8 bases that match TRBD1. Trimming removed 2 bases from V and 4 bases from J; junction bases left unmatched: 3. The CDR3 loop spans 13 amino acids. CDR1 and CDR2 (germline): GTSNPN, SVGIG (reference sequence). The CDR3 loop reads CAWSRQGSTEAFF. CDR3 DNA: TGTGCCTGGAGTAGACAGGGGAGCACTGAAGCTTTCTTT.

The chain employs TRBV19 and TRBJ2-1; TRBD1 matches 11 bases. V trimming: 6 bases; J trimming: 14 bases; junction bases outside the gene matches: 12. CDR1 is LNHDA, CDR2 SQIVND, per germline (reference sequence). This CDR3 spans 14 amino acids. As DNA, the CDR3 is TGTGCCAGTAGGACCTCCGGGACAGGGGGGTTCAAGTTCTTC. Translated, it gives CASRTSGTGGFKFF.

The chain recombines TRBV20-1 with TRBJ1-5, with 7 bases that match TRBD1. The CDR3 is made up of 13 amino acids. Trimming took 6 bases from V and 6 from J; bases not matched to a gene: 8. Germline assignment: CDR1 DFQATT and CDR2 SNEGSKA (reference sequence). CDR3 sequence (DNA): TGCAGTGCCAGTGAGGGGGCCGCTCAGCCCCAGCATTTT. Protein product: CSASEGAAQPQHF.

The chain couples TRBV4-1 to TRBJ2-5; 8 nucleotides agree with TRBD1. CDR1 MGHRA and CDR2 YSYEKL come from the germline V gene. This CDR3 has 14 amino acids. With 3 bases clipped from V and 5 bases from J, the junction kept 5 bases outside the gene matches. The CDR3 bases are TGCGCCAGCAGCCACCCGGACAGGGTCGAGACCCAGTACTTC. It translates to CASSHPDRVETQYF.

The genes are TRBV6-5 and TRBJ2-4; 10 bases align to TRBD2. Unmatched junction bases numbered 6, after V lost 6 bases and J lost 7 bases. This CDR3 has 14 amino acids. Germline CDR1 is MNHEY and CDR2 is SVGAGI. In nucleotides, the CDR3 is TGTGCCAGCAGGCCGGGACTAGCGACGAACATTCAGTACTTC. This encodes CASRPGLATNIQYF.

The chain couples TRBV29-1 to TRBJ2-5, with no clear D. Trimming pared 6 bases from V and 1 base from J, leaving 15 bases between. The germline CDR1 and CDR2 sequences are SQVTM and ANQGSEA. The CDR3 spans 14 residues. DNA of the CDR3: TGCAGCGTGGGTGTGGGCAGGCGCCAAGAGACCCAGTACTTC. Amino acid sequence: CSVGVGRRQETQYF.

CDR3 coding DNA: TGCGCCAGCAGGGACAGGGGCGCCCTAAACACAGATACGCAGTATTTT. This codes for CASRDRGALNTDTQYF. The genes are TRBV10-2 and TRBJ2-3; TRBD1 matches at 9 bases. Germline V gene sequence: CDR1 WSHSY, CDR2 SAAADI. Trimming removed 6 bases from V and 2 bases from J; junction bases left unmatched: 9. This CDR3 comprises 16 residues.

The chain couples TRBV20-1 to TRBJ2-7, with D possibly being TRBD2 (6 bases). The CDR3 loop spans 11 amino acids. Germline CDR1 and CDR2: DFQATT and SNEGSKA (reference sequence). Trimming left V 6 bases short and J 2 bases short, with 8 bases between. CDR3 DNA: TGCAGTGCATCGGGGGCCTACGAGCAGTACTTC. This gives the protein CSASGAYEQYF.

A few counts support this clone. The chain combines TRBV19 with TRBJ2-1, with 7 bases aligning to TRBD1. Per germline, CDR1 LNHDA and CDR2 SQIVND (reference sequence). The CDR3 loop spans 13 amino acids. The ends lost 3 bases at V and 10 bases at J; junction bases unmatched: 6. The CDR3 region has the DNA TGTGCCAGTAGTATCAGTGAAGGGGGCGAGCAGTTCTTC. It yields the protein CASSISEGGEQFF.

The chain couples TRBV2 to TRBJ1-5, with 7 bases fitting TRBD1. CDR1 is SNHLY and CDR2 is FYNNEI in the germline V gene. V shed 1 base, J shed 4 bases, and the junction held 7 bases outside the gene matches. This CDR3 comprises 16 residues. The CDR3 here is CASSEGGQRPNQPQHF. CDR3 in DNA: TGTGCCAGCAGTGAAGGGGGACAGCGACCAAATCAGCCCCAGCATTTT. The whole variable domain, filled in from reference TRBV2 and TRBJ1-5, reads EPEVTQTPSHQVTQMGQEVILRCVPISNHLYFYWYRQILGQKVEFLVSFYNNEISEKSEIFDDQFSVERPDGSNFTLKIRSTKLEDSAMYFCASSEGGQRPNQPQHFGDGTRLSIL.

The chain has TRBV4-1 and TRBJ1-1, with TRBD1 matching 8 bases. This CDR3 has 16 amino acids. The ends lost 0 bases at V and 5 bases at J; junction bases unmatched: 8. In germline, CDR1 is MGHRA, CDR2 YSYEKL. CDR3 loop: CASSQDDDRGRTEAFF. CDR3 nucleotide sequence: TGCGCCAGCAGCCAAGACGACGACAGGGGAAGGACTGAAGCTTTCTTT.

This clone was seen just once. The CDR3 DNA reads as TGTGCCACCAGCAGAGACGTGACTAGCGGGGGGAACACAGATACGCAGTATTTT. Translation gives CATSRDVTSGGNTDTQYF. The genes are TRBV15 and TRBJ2-3; 13 nucleotides align to TRBD2. The CDR3 covers 18 residues. The J segment lost 2 bases and the V segment lost 0 bases, leaving 5 bases of the junction unmatched. The V gene's germline CDR1 is LNHNV and CDR2 YYDKDF (reference sequence).

This chain connects TRBV7-8 to TRBJ1-3; D unresolved. This CDR3 is 14 amino acids long. Germline CDR1 reads SGHVS; CDR2 reads FQNEAQ. Trimming pared 5 bases from V and 0 bases from J, leaving 8 bases between. The CDR3: CASSPKSSGNTIYF. The CDR3 nucleotides read TGTGCCAGCAGCCCTAAGAGCTCTGGAAACACCATATATTTT.

The V call is TRBV5-5, the J call TRBJ1-1; 7 bases fit TRBD1. Germline V gene sequence: CDR1 SGHKS, CDR2 YYEKEE (reference sequence). Trimming cost V 2 bases and J 0 bases; bases outside gene matches: 10. CDR3 length equals 17 residues. The CDR3 sequence: CASSFLLLGQLNTEAFF. In nucleotides, the CDR3 is TGTGCCAGCAGCTTCCTCCTTTTGGGACAGCTGAACACTGAAGCTTTCTTT.

The CDR3 nucleotides are TGTGCCAGCAGCGTAGGTGCTAGCGGGGGGGATGAGCAGTTCTTC. This encodes CASSVGASGGDEQFF. V and J are TRBV9 and TRBJ2-1, with 12 bases fitting TRBD2. The V segment lost 0 bases and the J segment 8 bases; nucleotides outside the gene matches: 3. Germline V gene lookup returns CDR1 SGDLS and CDR2 YYNGEE. This CDR3 comprises 15 residues.

V gene TRBV11-2 combines with J gene TRBJ2-5, with D possibly TRBD1 on 6 matching bases. CDR3 length equals 15 residues. CDR1 is SGHAT and CDR2 is FQNNGV in the germline V gene. The germline V and J ends were trimmed by 4 bases and 7 bases, with 19 bases remaining between them. CDR3 in DNA: TGTGCCAGCAGCTCCGTACAGGGTGGCTGGGGGACCCAGTACTTC. Amino acid sequence: CASSSVQGGWGTQYF.

This clone was picked up one time. V is TRBV15 and J is TRBJ2-6, with 7 bases matching TRBD2. The CDR3 covers 15 residues. J gave up 4 bases and V 4 bases, and 4 bases lay outside the gene matches. Germline lookup yields CDR1 LNHNV and CDR2 YYDKDF (reference sequence). The CDR3 here is CATSMGGTGANVLTF. For the CDR3, the DNA is TGTGCCACCAGCATGGGGGGGACGGGGGCCAACGTCCTGACTTTC.

In this sample, this clone turned up once. The chain joins TRBV2 to TRBJ2-7; TRBD2 aligns across 11 bases. V lost 6 bases and J lost 6; bases outside the gene matches: 16. CDR3 length: 17 amino acids. Germline CDR1 and CDR2: SNHLY and FYNNEI. CDR3 sequence (DNA): TGTGCCAGCAGGCTCCAACTAGCGGGGGTGTCATCGCGCGAGCAGTACTTC. Translated, it gives CASRLQLAGVSSREQYF.